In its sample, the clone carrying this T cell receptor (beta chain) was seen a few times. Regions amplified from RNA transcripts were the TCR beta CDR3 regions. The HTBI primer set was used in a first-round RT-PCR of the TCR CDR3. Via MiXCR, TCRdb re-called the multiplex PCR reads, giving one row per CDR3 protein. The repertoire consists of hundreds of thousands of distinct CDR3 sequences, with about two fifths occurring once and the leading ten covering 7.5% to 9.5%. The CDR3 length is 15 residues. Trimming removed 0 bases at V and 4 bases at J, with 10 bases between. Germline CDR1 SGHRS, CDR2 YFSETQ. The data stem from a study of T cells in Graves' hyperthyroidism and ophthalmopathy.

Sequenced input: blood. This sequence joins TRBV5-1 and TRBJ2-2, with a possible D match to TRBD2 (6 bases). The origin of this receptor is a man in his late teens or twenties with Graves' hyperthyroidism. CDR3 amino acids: CASSLVLAPTGELFF. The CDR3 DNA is TGCGCCAGCAGCTTGGTTCTAGCGCCCACCGGGGAGCTGTTTTTT.